Listed here is a single T cell receptor beta chain. This clone's antigen is unknown. Per-base qualities were not stored, and no clone one base away is much larger. Sequencing took place on an Illumina NovaSeq 6000. Using 5'RACE with constant-segment primers, TCRalpha and TCRbeta cDNA libraries were constructed, with sample barcodes and unique molecular identifiers added in the process. Trizol reagent was used to extract RNA from every sample. Libraries were amplified in two PCR steps, with a second sample barcode and Illumina TruSeq adapters added in the second step. The libraries were sequenced on an Illumina NovaSeq using 2 x 150 bp paired-end reads. The authors processed their data as follows. Reads were demultiplexed and collapsed into UMI-guided consensus sequences with migec v1.2.7. Using mixcr v2.1.11, UMI consensuses were aligned to TRA and TRB V and J templates and then assembled into clonotypes. A clonotype was counted as expanded or contracted only when both edgeR and NoisET called the clonotype significant, with the noise models trained on biological replicates. For edgeR calls, a false discovery rate-adjusted p below 0.01 and a log2 fold-change threshold of 1 were applied. As an exploratory analysis of dynamics, max-normalized trajectories of the 1000 most abundant clonotypes were examined with PCA combined with hierarchical clustering. The CD4 or CD8 phenotype of responding clones was assigned using the separately sequenced CD4+ and CD8+ repertoires. The public reads were reprocessed in TCRdb via fastp at Q25 and MiXCR, keeping in-frame beta chains. Rows are combined by CDR3 protein, so each entry shows the most common genes and DNA. For this entry, the V and J calls and clone size follow TCRdb and not the study's own pipeline. Recorded for this sample are about 130,000 distinct CDR3 sequences; roughly 24% of them occurred a single time. The top ten clones comprise around a quarter of the sample.

PBMCs were isolated by Ficoll-Paque density gradient centrifugation. The sample originates from a study of T-cell memory formation after mild COVID-19 (dated by TCRdb to about 2021). About the full investigation: Most TCR sequence clusters were specific to one of the two donors. In two donors, T-cell clones that expanded and contracted after mild COVID-19 were tracked by sequencing TCRalpha and TCRbeta repertoires over time. The cohort comprised two young, previously healthy adult volunteers, one female and one male. On the study overall, not on this receptor specifically: SARS-CoV-2 specificity was not confirmed for the second-wave clones peaking on day 37. Some responding clones were found in pre-infection memory, which suggests that pre-existing cross-reactive memory T cells took part in the SARS-CoV-2 response. Contracting CD4+ clones appeared mostly in the CM and EM memory subsets, whereas CD8+ clones were enriched in EMRA. Only a couple of mild cases were covered in the study, and larger cohorts including severe cases with pre-infection samples were considered necessary. Balanced CD4/CD8 phenotypes were observed for clones contracting from day 15 to 85, whereas a bias towards CD4+ was observed for a second wave of clones expanding from day 15 to 37.

Reading from cysteine to phenylalanine, the CDR3 counts 19 amino acids. Here the CDR3 DNA is all that survives: 57 bases in frame from base 1. Here V drops 2 bases and J drops 3 bases, and the junction holds 12 bases not matched to any gene. For CDR1 and CDR2, the germline V gene lists KGHDR and SFDVKD. The chain uses TRBV24-1 and TRBJ2-1, with 10 middle bases fitting TRBD1. The receptor comes from an adult woman who had mild COVID-19 (a few samples of this study predate the infection). The sample titles of this study are shuffled in the database, so cell type and time point are left out; the donor was told from shared clones. Sequenced input: PBMCs or a T cell subset sorted from them (not recorded which). The DNA reads TGTGCCACCAGTGATTATCCGGGACAGGGGATCTCCCACTACAATGAGCAGTTCTTC. It codes for CATSDYPGQGISHYNEQFF.